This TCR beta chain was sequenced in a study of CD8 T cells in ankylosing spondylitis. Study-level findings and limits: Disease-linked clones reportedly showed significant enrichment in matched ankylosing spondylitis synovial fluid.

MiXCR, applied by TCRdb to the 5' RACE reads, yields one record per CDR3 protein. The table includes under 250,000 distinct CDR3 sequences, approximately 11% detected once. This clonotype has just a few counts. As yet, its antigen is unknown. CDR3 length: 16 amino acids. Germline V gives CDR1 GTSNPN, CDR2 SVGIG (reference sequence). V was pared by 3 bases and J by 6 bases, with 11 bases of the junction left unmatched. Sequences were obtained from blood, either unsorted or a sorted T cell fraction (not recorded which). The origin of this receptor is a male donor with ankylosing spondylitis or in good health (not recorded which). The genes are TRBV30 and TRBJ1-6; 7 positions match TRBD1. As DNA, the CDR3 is TGTGCCTGGAGCCGCACCCGAGACAGGGTTAATTCACCCCTCCACTTT. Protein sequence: CAWSRTRDRVNSPLHF.